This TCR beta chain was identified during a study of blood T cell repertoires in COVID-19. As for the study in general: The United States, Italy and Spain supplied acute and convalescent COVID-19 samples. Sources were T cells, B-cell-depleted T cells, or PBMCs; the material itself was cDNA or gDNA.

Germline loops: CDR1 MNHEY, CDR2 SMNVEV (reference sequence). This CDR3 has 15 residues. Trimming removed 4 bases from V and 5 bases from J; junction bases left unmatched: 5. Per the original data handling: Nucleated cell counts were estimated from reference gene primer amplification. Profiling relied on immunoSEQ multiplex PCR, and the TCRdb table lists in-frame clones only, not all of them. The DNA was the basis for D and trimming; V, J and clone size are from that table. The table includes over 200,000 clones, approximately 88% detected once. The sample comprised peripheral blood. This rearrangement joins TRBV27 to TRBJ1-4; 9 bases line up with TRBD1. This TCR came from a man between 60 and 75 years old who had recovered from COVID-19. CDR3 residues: CASSSPGTGNEKLFF. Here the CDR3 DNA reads TGTGCCAGCAGTTCTCCCGGGACAGGGAATGAAAAACTGTTTTTT.